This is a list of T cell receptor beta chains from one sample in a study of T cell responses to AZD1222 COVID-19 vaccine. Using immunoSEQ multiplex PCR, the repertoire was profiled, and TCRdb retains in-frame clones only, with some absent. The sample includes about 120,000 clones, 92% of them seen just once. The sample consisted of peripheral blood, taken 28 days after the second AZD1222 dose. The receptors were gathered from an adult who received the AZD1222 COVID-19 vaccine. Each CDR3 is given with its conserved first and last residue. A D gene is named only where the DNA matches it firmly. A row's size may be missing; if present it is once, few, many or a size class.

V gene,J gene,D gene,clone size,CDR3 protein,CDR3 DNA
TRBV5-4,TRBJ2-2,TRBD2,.,CASSPGGGGYTGELFF,TGTGCCAGCAGCCCCGGGGGGGGTGGTTACACCGGGGAGCTGTTTTTT
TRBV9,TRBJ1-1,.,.,CASSVGPGGPGGNTEAFF,TGTGCCAGCAGCGTAGGGCCCGGGGGCCCCGGGGGGAACACTGAAGCTTTCTTT
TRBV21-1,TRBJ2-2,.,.,CASNRVLSDTGELFF,TGTGCCAGCAACAGGGTCTTGTCGGACACCGGGGAGCTGTTTTTT
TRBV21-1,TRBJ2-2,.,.,CASSKSWRTGELFF,TGTGCCAGCAGCAAATCCTGGCGTACCGGGGAGCTGTTTTTT
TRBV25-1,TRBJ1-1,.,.,CASSEPDSTEAFF,TGTGCCAGCAGTGAACCGGACAGCACTGAAGCTTTCTTT
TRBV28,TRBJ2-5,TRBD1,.,CASSSNRGETQYF,TGTGCCAGCAGTTCCAACAGGGGGGAGACCCAGTACTTC
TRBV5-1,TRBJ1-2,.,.,CASSFSGSEVNYGYTF,TGCGCCAGCAGCTTCTCAGGGAGCGAGGTTAACTATGGCTACACCTTC
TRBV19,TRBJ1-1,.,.,CASSIVEGDTEAFF,TGTGCCAGTAGTATAGTGGAGGGGGACACTGAAGCTTTCTTT
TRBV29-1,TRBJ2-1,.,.,CSVGREQPNEQFF,TGCAGCGTTGGACGGGAGCAGCCCAATGAGCAGTTCTTC
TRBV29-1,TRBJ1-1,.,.,CSAGGLLGFF,TGCAGCGCTGGAGGTCTTTTAGGTTTCTTT
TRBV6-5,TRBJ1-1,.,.,CASIGTTRTEAFF,TGTGCCAGCATAGGTACGACAAGAACTGAAGCTTTCTTT
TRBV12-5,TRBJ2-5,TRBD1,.,CASGLVLGRGRPSSQETQYF,TGTGCTAGTGGTTTGGTACTAGGCAGGGGGCGACCGTCCTCCCAAGAGACCCAGTACTTC
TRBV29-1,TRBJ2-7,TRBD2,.,CSVEDLRLAGGSEQYF,TGCAGCGTTGAAGATCTGCGACTAGCGGGAGGAAGCGAGCAGTACTTC
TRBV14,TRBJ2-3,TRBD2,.,CASSNLAGPAEDTDTQYF,TGTGCCAGCAGTAACCTAGCGGGTCCGGCGGAGGACACAGATACGCAGTATTTT
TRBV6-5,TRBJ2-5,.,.,CASRPGTPGETQYF,TGTGCCAGCAGACCCGGGACCCCGGGCGAGACCCAGTACTTC
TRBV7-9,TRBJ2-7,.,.,CASGWFEGRAPYEQYF,TGTGCCAGCGGGTGGTTCGAGGGGCGGGCCCCCTACGAGCAGTACTTC
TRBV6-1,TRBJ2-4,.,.,CASSERGTSWAKNIQYF,TGTGCCAGCAGTGAGCGCGGCACCTCCTGGGCCAAAAACATTCAGTACTTC
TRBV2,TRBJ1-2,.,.,CASTSGAHGYTF,TGTGCCAGCACTTCAGGGGCTCATGGCTACACCTTC
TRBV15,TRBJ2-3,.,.,CATSRSTDTQYF,TGTGCCACCAGCAGAAGCACAGATACGCAGTATTTT
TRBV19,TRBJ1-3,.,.,CASRKPHTGNTIYF,TGTGCCAGTAGGAAACCCCATACTGGAAACACCATATATTTT
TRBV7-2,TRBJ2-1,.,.,CASSPNGGVPYNEQFF,TGTGCCAGCAGCCCCAACGGTGGGGTTCCCTACAATGAGCAGTTCTTC
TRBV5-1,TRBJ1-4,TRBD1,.,CASSWGQASQGGEKLFF,TGCGCCAGCAGCTGGGGACAGGCGTCCCAGGGAGGTGAAAAACTGTTTTTT
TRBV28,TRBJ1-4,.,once,CASAGEIATNEKLFF,TGTGCCAGCGCCGGGGAGATTGCAACTAATGAAAAACTGTTTTTT
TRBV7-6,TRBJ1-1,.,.,CASSLDGTRVEAFF,TGTGCCAGCAGCTTAGATGGGACGAGGGTTGAAGCTTTCTTT
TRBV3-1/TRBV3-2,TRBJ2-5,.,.,CASSLGTQETQYF,TGTGCCAGCAGCTTAGGGACCCAGGAGACCCAGTACTTC
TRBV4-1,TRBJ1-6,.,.,CASSQIAGSSPLHF,TGCGCCAGCAGCCAAATCGCGGGTAGCTCACCCCTCCACTTT
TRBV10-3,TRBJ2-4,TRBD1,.,CAISGGTAAKNIQYF,TGTGCCATCAGTGGGGGGACAGCGGCCAAAAACATTCAGTACTTC
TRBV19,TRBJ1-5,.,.,CASSVTGSNQPQHF,TGTGCCAGTAGTGTGACGGGAAGCAATCAGCCCCAGCATTTT
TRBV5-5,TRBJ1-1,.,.,CASSSENSQSTEAFF,TGTGCCAGCAGCTCCGAAAACAGTCAAAGCACTGAAGCTTTCTTT
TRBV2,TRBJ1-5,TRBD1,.,CASSEGQGHQPQHF,TGTGCCAGCAGTGAAGGACAGGGGCATCAGCCCCAGCATTTT
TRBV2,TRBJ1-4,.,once,CASSGKVSRTNEKLFF,TGTGCCAGCAGTGGTAAGGTTTCGCGCACTAATGAAAAACTGTTTTTT
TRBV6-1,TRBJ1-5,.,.,CASSEFRQPQHF,TGTGCCAGCAGTGAATTTCGTCAGCCCCAGCATTTT
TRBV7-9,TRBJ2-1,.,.,CASSLFRGFYNEQFF,TGTGCCAGCAGCTTATTCAGGGGATTTTACAATGAGCAGTTCTTC
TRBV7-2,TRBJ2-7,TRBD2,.,CASSLASTSGTYEQYF,TGTGCCAGCAGCTTAGCTTCGACTAGCGGGACCTACGAGCAGTACTTC
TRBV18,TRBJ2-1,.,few,CASSPPGSYNEQFF,TGTGCCAGCTCACCACCGGGAAGCTACAATGAGCAGTTCTTC
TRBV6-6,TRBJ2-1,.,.,CASTRIFGGTDRNEQFF,TGTGCCAGCACTCGAATTTTTGGAGGGACAGACCGCAATGAGCAGTTCTTC
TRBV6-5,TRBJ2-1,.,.,CASDGGAYNEQFF,TGTGCCAGCGATGGGGGTGCCTACAATGAGCAGTTCTTC
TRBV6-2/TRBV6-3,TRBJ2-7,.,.,CASSYPVGEQYF,TGTGCCAGCAGTTACCCCGTCGGCGAGCAGTACTTC
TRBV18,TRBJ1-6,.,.,CASSPQGNSPLHF,TGTGCCAGCTCACCCCAAGGGAATTCACCCCTCCACTTT
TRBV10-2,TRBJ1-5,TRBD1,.,CASSLNRGPSNQPQHF,TGCGCCAGCAGCCTCAACAGGGGGCCAAGCAATCAGCCCCAGCATTTT
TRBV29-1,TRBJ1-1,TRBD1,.,CSVVTGGLLDKAFF,TGCAGCGTAGTGACAGGGGGCCTACTAGATAAGGCTTTCTTT
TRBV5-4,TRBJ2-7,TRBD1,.,CASSHRDRVYEQYF,TGTGCCAGCAGCCACCGGGACAGGGTCTACGAGCAGTACTTC
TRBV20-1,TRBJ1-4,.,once,CSASRPAEEKLFF,TGCAGTGCTAGTCGGCCCGCTGAAGAAAAACTGTTTTTT
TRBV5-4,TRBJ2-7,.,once,CASSLEGGYEQYF,TGTGCCAGCAGCTTGGAGGGTGGGTACGAGCAGTACTTC
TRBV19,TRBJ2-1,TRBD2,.,CASSPLVLAGGSETYNEQFF,TGTGCCAGTAGCCCTTTGGTACTAGCGGGGGGGTCCGAAACCTACAATGAGCAGTTCTTC
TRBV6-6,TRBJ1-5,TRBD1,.,CASSLDWTGGGGSNQPQHF,TGTGCCAGCAGTCTAGATTGGACAGGGGGCGGTGGTAGCAATCAGCCCCAGCATTTT
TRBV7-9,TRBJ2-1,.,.,CASSLTGTRVHEQFF,TGTGCCAGCAGCCTAACCGGGACTCGAGTACATGAGCAGTTCTTC